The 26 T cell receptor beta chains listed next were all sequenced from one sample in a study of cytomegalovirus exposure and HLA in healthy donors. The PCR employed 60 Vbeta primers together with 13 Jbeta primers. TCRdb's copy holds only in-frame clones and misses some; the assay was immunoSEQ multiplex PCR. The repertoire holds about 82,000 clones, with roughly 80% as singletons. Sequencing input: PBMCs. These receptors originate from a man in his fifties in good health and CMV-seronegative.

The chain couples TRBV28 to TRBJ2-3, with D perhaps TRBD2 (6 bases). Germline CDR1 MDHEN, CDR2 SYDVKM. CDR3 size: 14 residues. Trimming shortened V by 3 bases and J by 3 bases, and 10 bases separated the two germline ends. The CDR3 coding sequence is TGTGCCAGCAGTTTGGGAGGTGGGACAGATACGCAGTATTTT. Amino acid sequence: CASSLGGGTDTQYF.

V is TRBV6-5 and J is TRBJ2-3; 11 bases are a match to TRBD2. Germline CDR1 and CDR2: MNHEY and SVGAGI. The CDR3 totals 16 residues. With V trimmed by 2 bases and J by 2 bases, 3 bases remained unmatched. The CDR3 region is CASSYQLAGATDTQYF. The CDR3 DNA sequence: TGTGCCAGCAGTTACCAACTAGCGGGGGCCACAGATACGCAGTATTTT.

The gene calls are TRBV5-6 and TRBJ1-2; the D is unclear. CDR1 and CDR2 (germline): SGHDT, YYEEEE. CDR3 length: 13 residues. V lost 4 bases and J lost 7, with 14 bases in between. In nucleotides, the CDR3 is TGTGCCAGCAGCCGTGATCGTACGAGTGGCTACACCTTC. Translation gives CASSRDRTSGYTF.

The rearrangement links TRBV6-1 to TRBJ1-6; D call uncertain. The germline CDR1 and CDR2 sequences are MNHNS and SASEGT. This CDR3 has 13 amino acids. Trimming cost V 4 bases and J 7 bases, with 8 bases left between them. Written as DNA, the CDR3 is TGTGCCAGCAGTGGTATAGTGAATTCACCCCTCCACTTT. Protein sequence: CASSGIVNSPLHF.

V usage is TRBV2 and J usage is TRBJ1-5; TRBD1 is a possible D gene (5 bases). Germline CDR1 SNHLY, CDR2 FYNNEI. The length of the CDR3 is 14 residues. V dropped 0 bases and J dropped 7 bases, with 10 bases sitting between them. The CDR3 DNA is TGTGCCAGCAGTGAAGCAAGGCAGGGACAGCCCCAGCATTTT. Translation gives CASSEARQGQPQHF.

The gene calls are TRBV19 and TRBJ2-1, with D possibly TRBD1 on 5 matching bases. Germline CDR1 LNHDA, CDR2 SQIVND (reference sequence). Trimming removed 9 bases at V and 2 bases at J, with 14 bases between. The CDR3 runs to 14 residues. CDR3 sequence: CASLARGPYNEQFF. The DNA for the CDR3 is TGTGCCAGCTTGGCAAGGGGCCCCTACAATGAGCAGTTCTTC.

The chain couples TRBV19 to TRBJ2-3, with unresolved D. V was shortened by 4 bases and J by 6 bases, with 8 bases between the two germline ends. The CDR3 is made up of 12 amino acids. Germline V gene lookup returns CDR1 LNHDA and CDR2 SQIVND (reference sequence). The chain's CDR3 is CASSTAADTQYF. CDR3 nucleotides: TGTGCCAGTAGTACCGCCGCGGATACGCAGTATTTT.

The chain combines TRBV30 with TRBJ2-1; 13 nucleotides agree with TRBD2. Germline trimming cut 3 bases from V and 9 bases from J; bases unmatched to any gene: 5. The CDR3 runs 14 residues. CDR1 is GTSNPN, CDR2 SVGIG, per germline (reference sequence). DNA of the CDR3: TGTGCCTGGAGAGGACTAGCGGGGGCCGGTGAGCAGTTCTTC. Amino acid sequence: CAWRGLAGAGEQFF.

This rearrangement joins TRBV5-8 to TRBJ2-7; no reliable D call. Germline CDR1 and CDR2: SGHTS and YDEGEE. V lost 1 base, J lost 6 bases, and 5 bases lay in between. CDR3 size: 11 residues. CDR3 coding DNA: TGTGCCAGCAGCTTGTACGGCGAGCAGTACTTC. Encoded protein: CASSLYGEQYF. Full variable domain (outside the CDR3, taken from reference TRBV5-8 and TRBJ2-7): EAGVTQSPTHLIKTRGQQATLRCSPISGHTSVYWYQQALGLGLQFLLWYDEGEERNRGNFPPRFSGRQFPNYSSELNVNALELEDSALYLCASSLYGEQYFGPGTRLTVT.

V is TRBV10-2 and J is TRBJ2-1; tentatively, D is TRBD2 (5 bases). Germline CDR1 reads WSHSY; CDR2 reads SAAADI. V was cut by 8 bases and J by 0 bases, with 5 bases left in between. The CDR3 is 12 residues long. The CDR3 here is CASGSSYNEQFF. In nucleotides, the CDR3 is TGCGCCAGCGGGAGCTCCTACAATGAGCAGTTCTTC.

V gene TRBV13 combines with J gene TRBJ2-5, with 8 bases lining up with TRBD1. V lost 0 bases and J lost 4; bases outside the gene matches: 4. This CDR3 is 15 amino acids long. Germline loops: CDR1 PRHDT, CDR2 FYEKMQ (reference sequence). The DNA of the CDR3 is TGTGCCAGCAGCTTAGGACAGGGGGTCGGAGAGACCCAGTACTTC. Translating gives CASSLGQGVGETQYF.

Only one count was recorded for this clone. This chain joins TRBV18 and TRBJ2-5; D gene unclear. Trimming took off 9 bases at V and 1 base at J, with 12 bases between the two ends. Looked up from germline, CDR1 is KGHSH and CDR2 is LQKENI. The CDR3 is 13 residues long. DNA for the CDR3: TGTGCCAGTACCTTCGGTCTCCAAGAGACCCAGTACTTC. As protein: CASTFGLQETQYF.

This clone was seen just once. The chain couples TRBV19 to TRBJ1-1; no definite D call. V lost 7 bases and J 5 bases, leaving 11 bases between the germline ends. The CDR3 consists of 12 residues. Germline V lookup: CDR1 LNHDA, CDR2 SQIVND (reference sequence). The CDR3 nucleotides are TGTGCCAGTAAACACAGACGGACTGAAGCTTTCTTT. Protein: CASKHRRTEAFF.

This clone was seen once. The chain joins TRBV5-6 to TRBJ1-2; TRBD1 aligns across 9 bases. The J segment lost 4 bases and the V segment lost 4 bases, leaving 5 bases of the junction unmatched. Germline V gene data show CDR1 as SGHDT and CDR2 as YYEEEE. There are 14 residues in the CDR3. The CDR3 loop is CASSVTGGGYGYTF. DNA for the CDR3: TGTGCCAGCAGCGTTACAGGGGGCGGCTATGGCTACACCTTC.

CDR3 DNA sequence: TGTGCCAGTAGAAAGCCGGGACAGGGGATGTTTGGCAATCAGCCCCAGCATTTT. Translated: CASRKPGQGMFGNQPQHF. The chain recombines TRBV19 with TRBJ1-5, with 10 bases matching TRBD1. V shed 6 bases, J shed 2 bases, and the junction held 13 bases outside the gene matches. This CDR3 spans 18 amino acids. The germline V gene has CDR1 LNHDA and CDR2 SQIVND (reference sequence).

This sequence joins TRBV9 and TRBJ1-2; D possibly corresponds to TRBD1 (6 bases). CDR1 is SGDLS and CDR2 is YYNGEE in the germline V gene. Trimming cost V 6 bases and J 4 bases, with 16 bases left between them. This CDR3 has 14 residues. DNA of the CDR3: TGTGCCAGCAACCCCGGGCAGGGGACCTATGGCTACACCTTC. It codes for CASNPGQGTYGYTF.

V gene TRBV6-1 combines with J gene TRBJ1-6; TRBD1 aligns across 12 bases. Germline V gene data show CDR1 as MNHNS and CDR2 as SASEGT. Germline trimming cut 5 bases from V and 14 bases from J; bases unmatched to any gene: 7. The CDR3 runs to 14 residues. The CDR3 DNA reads TGTGCCAGCAGTCCCGGGACAGGGGGCGAATCCCTCCACTTT. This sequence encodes CASSPGTGGESLHF.

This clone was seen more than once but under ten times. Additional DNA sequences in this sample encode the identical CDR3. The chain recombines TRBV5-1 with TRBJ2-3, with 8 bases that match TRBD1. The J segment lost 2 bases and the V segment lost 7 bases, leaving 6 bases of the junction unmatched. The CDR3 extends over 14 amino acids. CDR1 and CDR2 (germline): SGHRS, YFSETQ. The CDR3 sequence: CASGGQGNTDTQYF. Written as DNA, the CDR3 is TGCGCCAGCGGAGGACAGGGTAACACAGATACGCAGTATTTT.

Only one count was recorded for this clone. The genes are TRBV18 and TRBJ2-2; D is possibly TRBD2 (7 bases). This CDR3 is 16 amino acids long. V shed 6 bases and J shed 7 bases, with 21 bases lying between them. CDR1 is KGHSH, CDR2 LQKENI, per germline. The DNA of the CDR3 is TGTGCCAGCTCTCCCCGGGGAGCGGGACAAAACGGGGAGCTGTTTTTT. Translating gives CASSPRGAGQNGELFF.

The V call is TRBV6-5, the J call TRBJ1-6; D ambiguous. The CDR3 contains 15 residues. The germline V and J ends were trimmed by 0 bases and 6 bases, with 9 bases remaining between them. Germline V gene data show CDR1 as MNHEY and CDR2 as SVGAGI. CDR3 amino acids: CASSYSQSGNSPLHF. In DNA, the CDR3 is TGTGCCAGCAGTTACTCCCAATCCGGTAATTCACCCCTCCACTTT.

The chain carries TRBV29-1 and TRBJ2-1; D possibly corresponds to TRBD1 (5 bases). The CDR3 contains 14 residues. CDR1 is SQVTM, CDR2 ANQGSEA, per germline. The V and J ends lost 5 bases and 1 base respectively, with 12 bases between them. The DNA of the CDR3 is TGCAGCGTTCTGACAGAAACATCCTACAATGAGCAGTTCTTC. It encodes CSVLTETSYNEQFF.

The CDR3 reads CASSPRVPGLEASYEQYF. Written as DNA, the CDR3 is TGTGCCAGCTCACCGAGGGTCCCGGGACTAGAGGCCTCCTACGAGCAGTACTTC. The chain recombines TRBV18 with TRBJ2-7, with 8 bases fitting TRBD2. There are 18 residues in the CDR3. In germline, CDR1 is KGHSH, CDR2 LQKENI. With 3 bases clipped from V and 0 bases from J, the junction kept 13 bases outside the gene matches.

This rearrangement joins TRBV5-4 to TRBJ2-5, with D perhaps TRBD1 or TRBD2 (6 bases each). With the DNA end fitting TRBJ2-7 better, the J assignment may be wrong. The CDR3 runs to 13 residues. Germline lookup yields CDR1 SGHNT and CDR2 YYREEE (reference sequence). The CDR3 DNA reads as TGTGCCAGCAGCTTAGGAGGAGGGGGCGAGCAGTACTTC. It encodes CASSLGGGGEQYF.

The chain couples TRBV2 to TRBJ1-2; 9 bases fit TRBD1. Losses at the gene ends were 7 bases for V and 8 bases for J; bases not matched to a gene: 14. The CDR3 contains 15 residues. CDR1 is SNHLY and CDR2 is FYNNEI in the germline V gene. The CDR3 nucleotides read TGTGCCAGCACTTTAAACGCCGGGACAGGGAGCGGCTACACCTTC. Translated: CASTLNAGTGSGYTF.

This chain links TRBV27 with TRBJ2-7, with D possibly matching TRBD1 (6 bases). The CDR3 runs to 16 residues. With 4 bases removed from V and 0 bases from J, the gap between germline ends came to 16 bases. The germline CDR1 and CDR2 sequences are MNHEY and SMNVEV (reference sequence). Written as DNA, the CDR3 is TGTGCCAGCAGTTACTTAGGACAGACGAGCTCCTACGAGCAGTACTTC. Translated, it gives CASSYLGQTSSYEQYF.

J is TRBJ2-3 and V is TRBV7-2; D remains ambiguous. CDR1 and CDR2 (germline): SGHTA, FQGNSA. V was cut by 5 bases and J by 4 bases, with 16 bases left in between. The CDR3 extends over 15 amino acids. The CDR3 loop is CASSASPVRSDTQYF. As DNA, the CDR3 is TGTGCCAGCAGCGCCTCCCCGGTACGCTCAGATACGCAGTATTTT.